The source of this T cell receptor (beta chain) is a study of spatial heterogeneity in lung cancer. Study context: Consistent detection of more beta-chain than alpha-chain sequences was observed. Study results and caveats: In tumors, expanded intratumoral alpha and beta TCR counts tracked mutation counts.

Points on this clonotype: Its antigen is unidentified.

Indicated time point: sample taken at primary tumor resection. Samples were obtained from about 72 donors, all untreated early-stage non-small cell lung cancer patients. Tumor, nontumor lung or frozen PBMC supplied whole RNA that was sequenced unsorted. TCRdb recomputed calls from the 5' RACE reads with MiXCR, one row per CDR3 protein. Altogether around 730 distinct CDR3 sequences are present, roughly a third being singletons, with the ten largest covering 20% to 25%. The ends lost 0 bases at V and 6 bases at J; junction bases unmatched: 22. The CDR3 has 22 residues. In germline, CDR1 is SGHVS, CDR2 FNYEAQ.

Sequencing used lung tumor tissue, obtained at surgery. The receptor's source is a male donor with early-stage non-small cell lung cancer. This chain links TRBV7-6 with TRBJ2-7, with TRBD2 identical over 14 bases. CDR3: CASSLAPTPGTSGRNRVSEQYF. For the CDR3, the DNA is TGTGCCAGCAGCTTAGCGCCTACCCCCGGGACTAGCGGGAGAAATCGAGTAAGCGAGCAGTACTTC.